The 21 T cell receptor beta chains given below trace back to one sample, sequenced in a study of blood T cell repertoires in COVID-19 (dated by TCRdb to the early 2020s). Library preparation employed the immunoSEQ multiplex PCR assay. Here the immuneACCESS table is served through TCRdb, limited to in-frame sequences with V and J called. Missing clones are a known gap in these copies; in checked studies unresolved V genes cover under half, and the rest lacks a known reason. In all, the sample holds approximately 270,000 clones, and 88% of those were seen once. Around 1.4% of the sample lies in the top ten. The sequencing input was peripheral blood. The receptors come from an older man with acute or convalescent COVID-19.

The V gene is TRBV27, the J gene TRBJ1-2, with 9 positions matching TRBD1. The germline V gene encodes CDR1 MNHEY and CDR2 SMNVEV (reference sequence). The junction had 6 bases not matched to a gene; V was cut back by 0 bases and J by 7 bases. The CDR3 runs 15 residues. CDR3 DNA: TGTGCCAGCAGTTTATCGGCCGGGACAGGGAGTGGCTACACCTTC. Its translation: CASSLSAGTGSGYTF.

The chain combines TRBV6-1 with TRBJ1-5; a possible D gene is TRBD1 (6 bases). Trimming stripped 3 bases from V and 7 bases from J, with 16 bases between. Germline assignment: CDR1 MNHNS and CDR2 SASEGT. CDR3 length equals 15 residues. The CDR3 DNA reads TGTGCCAGCAGTGAGCTGCAGGGGCAGGAACAGCCCCAGCATTTT. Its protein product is CASSELQGQEQPQHF.

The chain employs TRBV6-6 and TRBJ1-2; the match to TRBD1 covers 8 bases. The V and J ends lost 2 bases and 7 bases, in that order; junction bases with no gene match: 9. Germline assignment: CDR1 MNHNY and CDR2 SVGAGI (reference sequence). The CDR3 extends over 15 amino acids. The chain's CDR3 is CASSYPGQGALGYTF. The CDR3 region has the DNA TGTGCCAGCAGTTACCCCGGGCAGGGGGCGCTTGGCTACACCTTC.

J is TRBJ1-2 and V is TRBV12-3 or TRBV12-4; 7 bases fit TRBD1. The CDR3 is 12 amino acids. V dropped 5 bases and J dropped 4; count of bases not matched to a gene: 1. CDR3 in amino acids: CASSTGVYGYTF. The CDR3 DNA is TGTGCCAGCAGTACAGGGGTCTATGGCTACACCTTC.

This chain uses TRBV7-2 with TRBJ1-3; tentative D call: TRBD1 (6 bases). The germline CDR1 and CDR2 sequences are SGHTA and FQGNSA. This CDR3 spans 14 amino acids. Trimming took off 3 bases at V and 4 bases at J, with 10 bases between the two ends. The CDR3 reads CASSFRDTGNTIYF. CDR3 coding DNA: TGTGCCAGCAGCTTTAGGGACACCGGAAACACCATATATTTT.

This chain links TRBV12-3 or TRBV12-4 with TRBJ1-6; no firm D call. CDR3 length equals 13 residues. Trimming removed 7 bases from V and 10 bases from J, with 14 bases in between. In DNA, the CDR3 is TGTGCCAGCAATCTTTGGGGAGAATCACCCCTCCACTTT. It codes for CASNLWGESPLHF.

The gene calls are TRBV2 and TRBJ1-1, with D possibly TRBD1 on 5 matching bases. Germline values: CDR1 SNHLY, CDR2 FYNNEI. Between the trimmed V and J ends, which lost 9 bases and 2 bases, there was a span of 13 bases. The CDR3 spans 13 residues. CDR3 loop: CASSQERNTEAFF. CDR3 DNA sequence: TGTGCCAGTTCACAGGAGAGAAACACTGAAGCTTTCTTT.

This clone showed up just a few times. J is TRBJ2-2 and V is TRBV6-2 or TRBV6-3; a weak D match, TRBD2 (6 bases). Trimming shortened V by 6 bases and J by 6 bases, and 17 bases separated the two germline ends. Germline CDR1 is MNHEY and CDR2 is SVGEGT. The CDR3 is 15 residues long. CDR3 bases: TGTGCCAGCAGCCCCCCCCGCGGACTATCCGGGGAGCTGTTTTTT. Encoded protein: CASSPPRGLSGELFF.

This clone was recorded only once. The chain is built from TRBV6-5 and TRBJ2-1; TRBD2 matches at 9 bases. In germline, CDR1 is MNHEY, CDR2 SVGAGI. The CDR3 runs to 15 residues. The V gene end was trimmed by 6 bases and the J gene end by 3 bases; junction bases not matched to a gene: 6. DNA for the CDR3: TGTGCCAGCAGGACTTCTAGCGGGGTCTACAATGAGCAGTTCTTC. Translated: CASRTSSGVYNEQFF.

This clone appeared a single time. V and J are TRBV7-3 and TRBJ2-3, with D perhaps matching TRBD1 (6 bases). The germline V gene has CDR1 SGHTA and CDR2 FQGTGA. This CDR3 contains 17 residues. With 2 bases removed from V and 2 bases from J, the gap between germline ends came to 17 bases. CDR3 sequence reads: CASSLLPTGQLTDTQYF. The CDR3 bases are TGTGCCAGCAGCTTACTCCCGACAGGACAACTCACAGATACGCAGTATTTT.

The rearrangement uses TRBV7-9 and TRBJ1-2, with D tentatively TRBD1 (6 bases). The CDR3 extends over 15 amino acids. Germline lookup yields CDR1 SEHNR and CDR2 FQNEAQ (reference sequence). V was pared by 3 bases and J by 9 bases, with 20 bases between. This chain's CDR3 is CASSFWGQGRVSYTF. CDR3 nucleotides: TGTGCCAGCAGCTTCTGGGGGCAGGGCAGGGTCAGCTACACCTTC.

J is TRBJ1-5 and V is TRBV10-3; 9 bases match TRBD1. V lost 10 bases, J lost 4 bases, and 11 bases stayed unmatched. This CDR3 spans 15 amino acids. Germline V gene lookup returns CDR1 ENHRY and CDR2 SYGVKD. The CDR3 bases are TGTGCCACCTCGGGACAGGGTAATGTTAATCAGCCCCAGCATTTT. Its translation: CATSGQGNVNQPQHF.

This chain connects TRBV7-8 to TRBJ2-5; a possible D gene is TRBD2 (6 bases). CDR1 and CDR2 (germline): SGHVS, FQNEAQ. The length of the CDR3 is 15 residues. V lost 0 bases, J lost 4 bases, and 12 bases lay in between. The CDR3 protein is CASSLARAGPETQYF. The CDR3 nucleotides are TGTGCCAGCAGCTTAGCGAGGGCGGGACCAGAGACCCAGTACTTC.

The CDR3 is CASSSIDRVIAGANVLTF. The CDR3 DNA reads as TGTGCCAGCAGCTCCATCGACAGGGTCATCGCTGGGGCCAACGTCCTGACTTTC. The V and J genes are TRBV7-8 and TRBJ2-6; 7 bases line up with TRBD1. The length of the CDR3 is 18 residues. V lost 4 bases to trimming and J lost 2 bases; unmatched junction nucleotides: 11. Looked up from germline, CDR1 is SGHVS and CDR2 is FQNEAQ.

The CDR3 coding sequence is TGCGCCAGCAGCCAAGGGGAGGGCAGGAACACTGAAGCTTTCTTT. This translates into CASSQGEGRNTEAFF. The chain employs TRBV4-3 and TRBJ1-1; D gene ambiguous. V shed 1 base and J shed 1 base, with 10 bases lying between them. CDR3 length: 15 residues. Germline V CDR1 and CDR2: LGHNA, YSLEER.

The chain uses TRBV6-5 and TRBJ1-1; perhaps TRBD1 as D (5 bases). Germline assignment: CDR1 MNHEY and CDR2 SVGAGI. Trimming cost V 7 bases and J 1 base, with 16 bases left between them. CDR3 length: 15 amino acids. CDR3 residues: CASMVEGTENTEAFF. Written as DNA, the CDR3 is TGTGCCAGCATGGTGGAGGGGACCGAGAACACTGAAGCTTTCTTT.

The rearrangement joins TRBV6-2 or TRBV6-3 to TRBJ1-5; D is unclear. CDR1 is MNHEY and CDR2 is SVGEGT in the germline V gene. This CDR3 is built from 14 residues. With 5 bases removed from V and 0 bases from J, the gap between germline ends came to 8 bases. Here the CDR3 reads CASSPTNSNQPQHF. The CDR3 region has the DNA TGTGCCAGCAGTCCGACAAATAGCAATCAGCCCCAGCATTTT.

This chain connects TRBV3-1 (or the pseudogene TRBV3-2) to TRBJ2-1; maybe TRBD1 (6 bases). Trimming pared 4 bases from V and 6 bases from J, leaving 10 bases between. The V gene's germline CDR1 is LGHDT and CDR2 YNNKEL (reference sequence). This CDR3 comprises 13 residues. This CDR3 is CASSRRGSNEQFF. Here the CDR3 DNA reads TGTGCCAGCAGCCGCAGGGGCTCCAATGAGCAGTTCTTC.

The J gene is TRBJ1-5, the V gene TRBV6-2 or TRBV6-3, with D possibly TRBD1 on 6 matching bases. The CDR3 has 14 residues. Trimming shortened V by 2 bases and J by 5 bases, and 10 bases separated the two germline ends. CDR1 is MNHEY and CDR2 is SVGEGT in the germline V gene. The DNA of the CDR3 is TGTGCCAGCAGTTACGGGACATCCGATCAGCCCCAGCATTTT. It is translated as CASSYGTSDQPQHF.

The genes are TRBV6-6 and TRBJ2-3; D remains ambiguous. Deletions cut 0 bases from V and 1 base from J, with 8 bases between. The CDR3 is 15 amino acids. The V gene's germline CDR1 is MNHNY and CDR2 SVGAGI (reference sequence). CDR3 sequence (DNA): TGTGCCAGCAGTTACTCTTCAACTCGCACAGATACGCAGTATTTT. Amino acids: CASSYSSTRTDTQYF.

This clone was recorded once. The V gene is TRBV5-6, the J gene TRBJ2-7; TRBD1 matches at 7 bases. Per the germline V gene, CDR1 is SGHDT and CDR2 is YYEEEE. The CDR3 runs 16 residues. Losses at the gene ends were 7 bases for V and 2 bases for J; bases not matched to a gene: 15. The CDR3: CASRIKTGKRPYEQYF. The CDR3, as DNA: TGTGCCAGCCGAATCAAGACAGGGAAAAGGCCCTACGAGCAGTACTTC.